The present T cell receptor beta chain was sequenced within a study of T-cell memory formation after mild COVID-19. At the level of the study: TCR clusters were mostly confined to one donor each.

Looked up from germline, CDR1 is SNHLY and CDR2 is FYNNEI. Trimming shortened V by 3 bases and J by 4 bases, and 9 bases separated the two germline ends. The CDR3 is 13 amino acids. Constant-segment-primed 5'RACE gave TCR alpha and TCR beta cDNA libraries with sample barcodes and UMIs. TCRdb ran MiXCR on the 5' RACE reads and lists one entry per CDR3 protein. The table lists 150,000 to 200,000 distinct CDR3 sequences, around a tenth of them singletons, with about 3.8% in the top ten. This clonotype was observed many times. The antigen is unknown. Study findings and constraints: Memory from before infection featured some responding clones, which suggests cross-reactive memory joined.

Material: PBMCs or a T cell subset sorted from them (not recorded which). This receptor was identified in a man aged 18 to 30 who had mild COVID-19 (a few samples of this study predate the infection). Cell type and time point are not known. This chain connects TRBV2 to TRBJ1-2; the D is unclear. Here the CDR3 reads CASSDAAGYGYTF. DNA for the CDR3: TGTGCCAGCAGTGATGCGGCAGGCTATGGCTACACCTTC.